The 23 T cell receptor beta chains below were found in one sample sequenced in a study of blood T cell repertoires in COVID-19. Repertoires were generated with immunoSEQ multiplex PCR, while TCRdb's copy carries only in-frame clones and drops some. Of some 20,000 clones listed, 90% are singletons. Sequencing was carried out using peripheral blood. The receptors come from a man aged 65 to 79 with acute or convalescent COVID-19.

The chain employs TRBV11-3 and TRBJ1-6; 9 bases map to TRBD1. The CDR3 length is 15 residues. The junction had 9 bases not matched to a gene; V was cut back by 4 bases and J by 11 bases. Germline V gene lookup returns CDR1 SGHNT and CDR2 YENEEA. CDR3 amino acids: CASSSKAGQGPPLHF. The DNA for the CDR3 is TGTGCCAGCAGCTCTAAGGCCGGACAGGGGCCACCCCTCCACTTT.

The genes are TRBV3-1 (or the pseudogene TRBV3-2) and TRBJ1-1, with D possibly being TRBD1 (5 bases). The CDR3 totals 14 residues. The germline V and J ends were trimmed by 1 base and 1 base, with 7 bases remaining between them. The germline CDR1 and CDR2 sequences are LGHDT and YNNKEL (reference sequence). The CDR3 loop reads CASSQGQPNTEAFF. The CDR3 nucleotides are TGTGCCAGCAGCCAAGGACAGCCGAACACTGAAGCTTTCTTT.

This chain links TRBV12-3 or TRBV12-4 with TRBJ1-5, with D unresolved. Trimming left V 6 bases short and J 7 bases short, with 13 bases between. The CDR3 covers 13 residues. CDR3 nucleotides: TGTGCCAGCAGCAATGTGTTCGGGCAGCCCCAGCATTTT. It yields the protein CASSNVFGQPQHF.

For the CDR3, the DNA is TGCGCCAGCGGCCCGGGACAGGGTGGATCACCCCTCCACTTT. Protein sequence: CASGPGQGGSPLHF. The chain is built from TRBV5-1 and TRBJ1-6; TRBD1 agrees at 9 bases. This CDR3 has 14 residues. With V trimmed by 7 bases and J by 10 bases, 9 bases remained unmatched. Germline lookup yields CDR1 SGHRS and CDR2 YFSETQ.

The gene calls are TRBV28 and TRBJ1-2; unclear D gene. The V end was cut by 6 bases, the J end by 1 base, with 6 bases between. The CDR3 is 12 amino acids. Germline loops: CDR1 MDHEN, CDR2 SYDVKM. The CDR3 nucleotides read TGTGCCAGCAGGCCTATTAACTATGGCTACACCTTC. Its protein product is CASRPINYGYTF.

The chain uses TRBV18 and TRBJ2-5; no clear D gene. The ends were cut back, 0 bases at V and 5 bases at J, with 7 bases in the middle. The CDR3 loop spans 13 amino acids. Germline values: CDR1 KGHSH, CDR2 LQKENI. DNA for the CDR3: TGTGCCAGCTCACCACCGTCACAGGAGACCCAGTACTTC. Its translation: CASSPPSQETQYF.

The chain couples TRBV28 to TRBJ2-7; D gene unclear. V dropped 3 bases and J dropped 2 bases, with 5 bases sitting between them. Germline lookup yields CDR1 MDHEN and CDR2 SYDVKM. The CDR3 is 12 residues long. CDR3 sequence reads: CASSFYTYEQYF. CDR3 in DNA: TGTGCCAGCAGTTTCTATACCTACGAGCAGTACTTC.

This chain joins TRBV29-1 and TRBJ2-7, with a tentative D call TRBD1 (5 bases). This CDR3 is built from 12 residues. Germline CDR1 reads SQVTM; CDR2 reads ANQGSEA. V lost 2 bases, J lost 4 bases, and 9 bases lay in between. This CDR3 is CSVERQGYEQYF. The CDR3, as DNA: TGCAGCGTTGAAAGGCAGGGTTACGAGCAGTACTTC.

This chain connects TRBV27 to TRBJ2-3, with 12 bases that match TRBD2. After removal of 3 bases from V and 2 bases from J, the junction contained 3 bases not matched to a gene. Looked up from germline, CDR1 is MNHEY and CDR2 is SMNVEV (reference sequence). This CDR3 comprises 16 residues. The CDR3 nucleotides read TGTGCCAGCAGTTTCCTAGCGGGAGGGGTCACAGATACGCAGTATTTT. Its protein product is CASSFLAGGVTDTQYF.

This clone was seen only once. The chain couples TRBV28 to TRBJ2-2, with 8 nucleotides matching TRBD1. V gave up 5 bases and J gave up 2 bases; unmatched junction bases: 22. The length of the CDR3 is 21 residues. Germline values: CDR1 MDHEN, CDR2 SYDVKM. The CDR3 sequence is CASSPNPGTGHRGVNTGELFF. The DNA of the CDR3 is TGTGCCAGCAGTCCAAACCCTGGGACAGGCCATAGAGGGGTCAACACCGGGGAGCTGTTTTTT.

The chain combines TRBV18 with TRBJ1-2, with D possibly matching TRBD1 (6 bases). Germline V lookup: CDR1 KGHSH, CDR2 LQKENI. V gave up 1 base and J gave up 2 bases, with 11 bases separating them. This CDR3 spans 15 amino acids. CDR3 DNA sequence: TGTGCCAGCTCACCACGACAGGACCGAAACTATGGCTACACCTTC. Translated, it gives CASSPRQDRNYGYTF.

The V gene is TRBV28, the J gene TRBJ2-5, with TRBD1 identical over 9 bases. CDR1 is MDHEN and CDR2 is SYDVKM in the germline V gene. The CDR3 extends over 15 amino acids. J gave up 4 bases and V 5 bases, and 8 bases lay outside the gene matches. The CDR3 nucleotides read TGTGCCAGCAGTCTCCGACAGGGGGTGAGAGAGACCCAGTACTTC. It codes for CASSLRQGVRETQYF.

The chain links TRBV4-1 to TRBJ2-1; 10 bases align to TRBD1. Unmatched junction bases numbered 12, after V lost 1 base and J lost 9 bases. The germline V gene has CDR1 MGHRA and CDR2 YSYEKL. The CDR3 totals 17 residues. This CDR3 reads CASSQGPGQGKTREQFF. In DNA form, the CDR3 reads TGCGCCAGCAGCCAAGGACCGGGACAGGGGAAAACGCGTGAGCAGTTCTTC.

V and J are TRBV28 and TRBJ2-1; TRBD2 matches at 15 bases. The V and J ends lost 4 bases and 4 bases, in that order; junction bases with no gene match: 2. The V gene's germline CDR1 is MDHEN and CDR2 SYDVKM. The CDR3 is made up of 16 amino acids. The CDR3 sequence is CASSSGLAGGYNEQFF. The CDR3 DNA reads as TGTGCCAGCAGTTCAGGACTAGCGGGGGGGTACAATGAGCAGTTCTTC.

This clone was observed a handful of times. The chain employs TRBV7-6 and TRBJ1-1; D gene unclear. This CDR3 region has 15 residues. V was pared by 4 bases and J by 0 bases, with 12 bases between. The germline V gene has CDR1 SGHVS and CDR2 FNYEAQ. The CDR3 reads CASSSLGALNTEAFF. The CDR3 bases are TGTGCCAGCAGCTCCCTGGGCGCGTTGAACACTGAAGCTTTCTTT.

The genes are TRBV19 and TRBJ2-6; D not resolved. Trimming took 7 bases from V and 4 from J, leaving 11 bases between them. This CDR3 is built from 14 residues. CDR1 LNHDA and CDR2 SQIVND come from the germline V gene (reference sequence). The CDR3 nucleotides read TGTGCCAGTAACGCGAGGCAGGGGGCCAACGTCCTGACTTTC. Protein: CASNARQGANVLTF.

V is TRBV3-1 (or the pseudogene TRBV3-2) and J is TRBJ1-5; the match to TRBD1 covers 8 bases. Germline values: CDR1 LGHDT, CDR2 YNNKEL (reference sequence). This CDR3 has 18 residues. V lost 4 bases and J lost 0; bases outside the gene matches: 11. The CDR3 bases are TGTGCCAGCAGCCCCTCATCGGGACAGGTGTATAGCAATCAGCCCCAGCATTTT. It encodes CASSPSSGQVYSNQPQHF.

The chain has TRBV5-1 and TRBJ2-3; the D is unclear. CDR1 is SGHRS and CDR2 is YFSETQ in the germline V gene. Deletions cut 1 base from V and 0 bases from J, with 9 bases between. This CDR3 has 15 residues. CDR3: CASSLQVSSTDTQYF. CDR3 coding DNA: TGCGCCAGCAGCTTGCAGGTTTCTAGCACAGATACGCAGTATTTT.

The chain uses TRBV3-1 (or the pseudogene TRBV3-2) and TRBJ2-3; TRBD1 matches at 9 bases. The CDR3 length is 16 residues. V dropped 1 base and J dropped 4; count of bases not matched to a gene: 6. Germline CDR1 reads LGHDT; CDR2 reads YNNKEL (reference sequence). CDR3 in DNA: TGTGCCAGCAGCCAAGCGGGGACAGGGAGAGCAGATACGCAGTATTTT. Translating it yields CASSQAGTGRADTQYF.

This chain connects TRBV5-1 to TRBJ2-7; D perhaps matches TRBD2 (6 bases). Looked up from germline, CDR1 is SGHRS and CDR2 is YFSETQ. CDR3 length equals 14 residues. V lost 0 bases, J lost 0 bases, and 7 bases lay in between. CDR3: CASSLGTTSYEQYF. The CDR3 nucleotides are TGCGCCAGCAGCTTGGGGACTACCTCCTACGAGCAGTACTTC.

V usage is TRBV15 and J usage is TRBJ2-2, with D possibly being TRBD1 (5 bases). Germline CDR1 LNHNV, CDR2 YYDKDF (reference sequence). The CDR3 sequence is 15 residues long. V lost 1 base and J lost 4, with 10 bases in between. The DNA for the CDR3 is TGTGCCACCAGCAGAGTTGGGGCGTCCACCGGGGAGCTGTTTTTT. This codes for CATSRVGASTGELFF.

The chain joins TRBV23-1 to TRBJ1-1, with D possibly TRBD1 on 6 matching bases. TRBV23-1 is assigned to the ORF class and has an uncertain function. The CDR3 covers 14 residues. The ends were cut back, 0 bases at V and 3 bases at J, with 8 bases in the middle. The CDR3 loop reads CASSQSKGDTEAFF. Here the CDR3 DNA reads TGCGCCAGCAGTCAATCGAAGGGGGACACTGAAGCTTTCTTT.

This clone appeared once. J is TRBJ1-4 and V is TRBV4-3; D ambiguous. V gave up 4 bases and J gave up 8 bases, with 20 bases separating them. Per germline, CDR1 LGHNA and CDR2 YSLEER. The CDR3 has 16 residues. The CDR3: CASSRDFTSTGEKLFF. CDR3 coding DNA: TGCGCCAGCAGCCGAGACTTTACTTCAACCGGGGAAAAACTGTTTTTT.